The sequence of this T cell receptor (beta chain) was determined in a study of pediatric ulcerative colitis. Whole-study results and caveats: Two patients had blood samples with substantially reduced template counts.

Regarding this clone: Its specificity is not known.

Germline V gene lookup returns CDR1 SGHVS and CDR2 FQNEAQ. The CDR3 loop spans 14 amino acids. V was trimmed by 3 bases and J by 1 base, leaving 9 bases between them. This was a survey-level run. The protocol was immunoSEQ multiplex PCR, while the TCRdb copy is restricted to in-frame clones and leaves out a portion. The table has 30,000 to 35,000 clones, roughly 77% seen once. One to two pinch biopsies were taken from the rectum during colonoscopy. The chain couples TRBV7-8 to TRBJ1-1, with D possibly TRBD1 on 5 matching bases. The specimen sequenced was gut tissue. This sequence was found in a boy aged 5-17 years with mild ulcerative colitis. Here the CDR3 DNA reads TGTGCCAGCAGCTTCCGGCAGGGGAACACTGAAGCTTTCTTT. The encoded protein is CASSFRQGNTEAFF.